This T cell receptor beta chain was identified in a study of blood T cells in healthy people across ages. As concerns this clonotype: A much bigger clone sits one base away, suggesting this may be a read error.

PCR was performed a second time for about 6 to 12 cycles using a sample-barcoded 5' primer and a J-beta primer mix. TCRdb reprocessed the 5' RACE reads via MiXCR and lists one record per CDR3 protein. The table records 550,000 to 750,000 distinct CDR3 sequences, roughly 21% of them present only once. Sequencing was carried out using blood. The sequence derives from a man in his 70s in good health.

CDR3 sequence (DNA): TGCAGCGTTGAAATTGTGCTCTCCTCCTACAATGAGCAGTTCTTC. Translation gives CSVEIVLSSYNEQFF. This chain links TRBV29-1 with TRBJ2-1; D remains unclear. Germline values: CDR1 SQVTM, CDR2 ANQGSEA. V was shortened by 2 bases and J by 0 bases, with 11 bases between the two germline ends. CDR3 size: 15 residues.